Reported below is one T cell receptor (beta chain). Its antigen is undetermined. The sample is drawn from a study of shared clonotypes between healthy human individuals. About the research overall: Per donor, CD8 memory used one plate, CD8 naive used two, CD4 memory used three and CD4 naive used three. Overall study results and limits: Between a handful of donors, naive CD4 clonotypes were shared at a level of about 5%.

The naive CD8 fraction comprised CD45RO-negative cells positively selected for CCR7 and excluded terminally differentiated effector memory CD45RA+ cells. Nashville, Tennessee was home to all donors, who were Caucasian adults. Trimming pared 0 bases from V and 4 bases from J, leaving 10 bases between. Germline CDR1 and CDR2: SGHRS and YFSETQ. This CDR3 region has 15 residues. Profiling relied on immunoSEQ multiplex PCR, and the TCRdb table lists in-frame clones only, not all of them. The sample has around 600,000 clones, 85% to 95% seen once. The clonotype was recovered from a woman in her 30s in good health. This chain joins TRBV5-1 and TRBJ1-4, with D hard to call. Sequencing was carried out using naive CD8+ T cells sorted from blood. DNA of the CDR3: TGCGCCAGCAGCTTGGTGTCAGCTCTTAATGAAAAACTGTTTTTT. This translates into CASSLVSALNEKLFF.